These 7 T cell receptor beta chains were all obtained from the same sample, sequenced in a study of cytomegalovirus exposure and HLA in healthy donors. PCR primers comprised 60 Vbeta and 13 Jbeta primers. Profiling relied on immunoSEQ multiplex PCR, and the TCRdb table lists in-frame clones only, not all of them. There are roughly 170,000 clones in the sample; 75% to 85% occur only once, and roughly 1.2% lies in the top ten. The specimen sequenced was PBMCs. These receptors all come from a girl aged 2 to 10 in good health and CMV-seropositive.

V and J are TRBV6-1 and TRBJ2-1, with 12 nucleotides matching TRBD2. The germline CDR1 and CDR2 sequences are MNHNS and SASEGT. The CDR3 consists of 15 residues. J lost 6 bases, V lost 2 bases, and 2 bases had no gene match. The CDR3 spells CASSELAGGPNEQFF. The CDR3 nucleotides read TGTGCCAGCAGTGAACTAGCGGGGGGGCCCAATGAGCAGTTCTTC.

V gene TRBV6-1 combines with J gene TRBJ2-1; D is unresolved. This CDR3 is built from 15 residues. The germline V gene has CDR1 MNHNS and CDR2 SASEGT. The V end lost 2 bases, the J end lost 0 bases, and 8 bases lay between the germline ends. The CDR3 region is CASSELTSSYNEQFF. The DNA for the CDR3 is TGTGCCAGCAGTGAACTAACGTCCTCCTACAATGAGCAGTTCTTC.

This rearrangement joins TRBV5-1 to TRBJ2-7, with 8 nucleotides matching TRBD1. This CDR3 contains 15 residues. V dropped 0 bases and J dropped 2; count of bases not matched to a gene: 4. Looked up from germline, CDR1 is SGHRS and CDR2 is YFSETQ. The CDR3 nucleotides are TGCGCCAGCAGCTTGGCCGGGACAGGCCCCTACGAGCAGTACTTC. It yields the protein CASSLAGTGPYEQYF.

This chain connects TRBV19 to TRBJ2-7, with D perhaps matching TRBD1 (6 bases). This CDR3 is built from 12 residues. V was pared by 4 bases and J by 6 bases, with 10 bases between. The germline V gene has CDR1 LNHDA and CDR2 SQIVND (reference sequence). The CDR3 is CASSRDTSEQYF. CDR3 in DNA: TGTGCCAGTAGTAGGGACACCTCCGAGCAGTACTTC.

The J gene is TRBJ1-1, the V gene TRBV6-5; D might be TRBD1 (5 bases). Deletions cut 3 bases from V and 1 base from J, with 12 bases between. Per the germline V gene, CDR1 is MNHEY and CDR2 is SVGAGI. The CDR3 runs to 15 residues. The CDR3 DNA sequence: TGTGCCAGCAGTTATTCACAGGTATCGAACACTGAAGCTTTCTTT. As protein: CASSYSQVSNTEAFF.

This chain links TRBV9 with TRBJ2-5, with 10 bases lining up with TRBD1. The DNA end is more similar to TRBJ2-7, so the J call may be wrong. The germline V gene has CDR1 SGDLS and CDR2 YYNGEE. The CDR3 is made up of 14 amino acids. The CDR3 DNA reads TGTGCCAGCAGCGTAGGGGACAGGGGTCACGAGCAGTACTTC. As protein: CASSVGDRGHEQYF.

The chain employs TRBV9 and TRBJ2-3; possible D gene TRBD2, 5 bases. V lost 3 bases, J lost 4 bases, and 12 bases lay in between. CDR3 length equals 14 residues. Germline lookup yields CDR1 SGDLS and CDR2 YYNGEE. The CDR3 DNA sequence: TGTGCCAGCAGCGATGATGAGGGCCCAGATACGCAGTATTTT. As protein: CASSDDEGPDTQYF.